The next 25 T cell receptor beta chains were all read from a single sample in a study of T-cell reconstitution after alpha-beta-depleted transplantation in children. Preparation of the TCRbeta library used unique molecular identifiers. TCRdb fed the PCR reads into MiXCR, producing one record per CDR3 protein. The sample includes some 600,000 distinct CDR3 sequences, roughly 13% of them seen just once. Sequencing was performed on PBMCs, mostly from graft donor cells, taken 360 days after TCRalphabeta/CD19-depleted stem cell transplant. The origin of the receptors is a male patient younger than 18 who had a stem cell transplant for acute myeloid leukemia, so the T cells may come from the graft donor.

This CDR3 is CASPRDRGYSGTLSSYNEQFF. The CDR3 coding sequence is TGTGCCAGCCCCCGGGACAGGGGTTATAGTGGGACCCTAAGCTCCTACAATGAGCAGTTCTTC. The chain uses TRBV2 and TRBJ2-1; 10 bases fit TRBD1. This CDR3 contains 21 residues. Germline assignment: CDR1 SNHLY and CDR2 FYNNEI. V gave up 8 bases and J gave up 0 bases; unmatched junction bases: 22.

The chain couples TRBV6-1 to TRBJ2-2; tentative D call: TRBD1 (6 bases). Germline V gene sequence: CDR1 MNHNS, CDR2 SASEGT. The ends were cut back, 2 bases at V and 5 bases at J, with 30 bases in the middle. The CDR3 totals 21 residues. The CDR3 loop is CASSELGSRGSVRSRTGELFF. The CDR3 DNA is TGTGCCAGCAGTGAATTAGGAAGCAGGGGCTCGGTTAGAAGTAGGACCGGGGAGCTGTTTTTT.

The sample holds many counts of this clonotype. The V gene is TRBV18, the J gene TRBJ2-4, with D hard to call. There are 17 residues in the CDR3. V lost 3 bases and J lost 1, with 16 bases in between. Germline loops: CDR1 KGHSH, CDR2 LQKENI. As DNA, the CDR3 is TGTGCCAGCTCACCCCTTGTGGGCCCCCCGGCCAAAAACATTCAGTACTTC. It specifies CASSPLVGPPAKNIQYF.

This clonotype was seen a few times. V gene TRBV10-3 combines with J gene TRBJ1-2; D uncertain. The V gene's germline CDR1 is ENHRY and CDR2 SYGVKD. The CDR3 has 14 amino acids. Trimming removed 4 bases from V and 11 bases from J, with 20 bases in between. Written as DNA, the CDR3 is TGTGCCATCAGTGGTGGCAGAGAGGCCCCGGGATACACCTTC. Translated, it gives CAISGGREAPGYTF.

This rearrangement joins TRBV25-1 to TRBJ2-7; D call uncertain. The germline CDR1 and CDR2 sequences are MGHDK and SYGVNS. V gave up 2 bases and J gave up 5 bases, with 10 bases separating them. The CDR3 is 13 amino acids. CDR3 sequence (DNA): TGTGCCAGCAGTGAAGGGTCGCTGGACGAGCAGTACTTC. Amino acid sequence: CASSEGSLDEQYF.

J is TRBJ1-6 and V is TRBV5-1; D gene ambiguous. V gave up 1 base and J gave up 10 bases, with 12 bases separating them. Per the germline V gene, CDR1 is SGHRS and CDR2 is YFSETQ. This CDR3 is 14 amino acids long. The CDR3 DNA is TGCGCCAGCAGCTTGAGTGGTTTGGGCTCACCCCTCCACTTT. Its translation is CASSLSGLGSPLHF.

The chain uses TRBV12-1 and TRBJ2-5. TRBV12-1 corresponds to a pseudogene. The CDR3 loop spans 13 amino acids. The CDR3 here is CASSFGPGETQYF. The CDR3 bases are TGTGCCAGCAGCTTTGGACCTGGAGAGACCCAGTACTTC.

This clonotype occurred a few times. This chain joins TRBV6-1 and TRBJ2-1, with 7 bases lining up with TRBD2. Losses at the gene ends were 4 bases for V and 6 bases for J; bases not matched to a gene: 9. Germline V gene sequence: CDR1 MNHNS, CDR2 SASEGT. The length of the CDR3 is 15 residues. The CDR3 DNA reads as TGTGCCAGCAGTGCTTGGGGGGGTCAAGGCAATGAGCAGTTCTTC. This gives the protein CASSAWGGQGNEQFF.

This clonotype appeared many times. J is TRBJ2-4 and V is TRBV12-3 or TRBV12-4, with D unclear. This CDR3 spans 14 amino acids. The ends were cut back, 6 bases at V and 1 base at J, with 10 bases in the middle. The CDR3 protein is CASSLMRAKNIQYF. The CDR3 coding sequence is TGTGCCAGCAGCCTAATGCGGGCCAAAAACATTCAGTACTTC.

The rearrangement uses TRBV20-1 and TRBJ2-5; D gene uncertain. CDR1 is DFQATT and CDR2 is SNEGSKA in the germline V gene (reference sequence). CDR3 length equals 12 residues. Trimming removed 4 bases at V and 2 bases at J, with 8 bases between. The CDR3 nucleotides are TGCAGTGCTATGGGATTTCAAGAGACCCAGTACTTC. Protein product: CSAMGFQETQYF.

This clonotype has at least ten counts. The V gene is TRBV15, the J gene TRBJ2-7; D not certain. The germline V gene encodes CDR1 LNHNV and CDR2 YYDKDF (reference sequence). Trimming cost V 0 bases and J 4 bases, with 7 bases left between them. CDR3 length: 13 amino acids. The CDR3 region has the DNA TGTGCCACCAGCAGAGAAGGCTTTTACGAGCAGTACTTC. It translates to CATSREGFYEQYF.

This clonotype occurred a few times. The chain has TRBV12-3 or TRBV12-4 and TRBJ2-7; either TRBD1 or TRBD2 may fit D (5 bases each). Trimming removed 4 bases from V and 2 bases from J, with 9 bases in between. CDR3 length equals 13 residues. CDR3 nucleotides: TGTGCCAGCAGTTATTGGGACCCCTACGAGCAGTACTTC. Protein product: CASSYWDPYEQYF.

This clonotype has a handful of counts. This chain uses TRBV28 with TRBJ2-7; 7 bases agree with TRBD1. CDR3 length: 14 amino acids. CDR1 and CDR2 (germline): MDHEN, SYDVKM. V shed 11 bases, J shed 2 bases, and the junction held 12 bases outside the gene matches. The CDR3 loop reads CAGSRQGPTYEQYF. The CDR3 DNA is TGTGCCGGATCGAGACAGGGCCCTACCTACGAGCAGTACTTC.

This clonotype has only a few counts. V is TRBV11-1 and J is TRBJ1-2; TRBD1 aligns across 9 bases. The CDR3 covers 16 residues. The V segment lost 5 bases and the J segment 8 bases; nucleotides outside the gene matches: 15. Per germline, CDR1 SGHAT and CDR2 FQDESV (reference sequence). CDR3 sequence reads: CASSHGQGHPPTGYTF. The CDR3 DNA is TGTGCCAGCAGCCATGGACAGGGGCACCCTCCTACCGGCTACACCTTC.

This clonotype was detected a few times. The chain links TRBV6-2 or TRBV6-3 to TRBJ2-1; TRBD2 matches 10 bases. Germline V lookup: CDR1 MNHEY, CDR2 SVGEGT. This CDR3 spans 17 amino acids. The junction had 4 bases not matched to a gene; V was cut back by 2 bases and J by 0 bases. The CDR3 DNA reads TGTGCCAGCAGTTACGGACTAGCGGAATACTCCTACAATGAGCAGTTCTTC. Encoded protein: CASSYGLAEYSYNEQFF.

The chain uses TRBV10-3 and TRBJ2-1; 8 positions agree with TRBD1. V shed 10 bases and J 2 bases; nucleotides not matched to a gene: 7. CDR1 and CDR2 from the germline V gene are ENHRY and SYGVKD. This CDR3 is 14 amino acids long. The CDR3 sequence: CASTQGATYNEQFF. The CDR3 region has the DNA TGTGCCAGCACCCAGGGGGCGACCTACAATGAGCAGTTCTTC.

This clonotype was found a few times. This chain uses TRBV10-2 with TRBJ2-2; D is undetermined. Between the trimmed V and J ends, which lost 5 bases and 5 bases, there was a span of 12 bases. The CDR3 spans 14 residues. The germline gives CDR1 WSHSY, CDR2 SAAADI. The CDR3 DNA is TGCGCCAGCAGTCCATCGGGCCGGACCGGGGAGCTGTTTTTT. Residues: CASSPSGRTGELFF.

This chain connects TRBV4-3 to TRBJ2-4; 8 bases are a match to TRBD1. V shed 1 base and J 6 bases; nucleotides not matched to a gene: 5. Per germline, CDR1 LGHNA and CDR2 YSLEER. The CDR3 contains 15 residues. CDR3 DNA: TGCGCCAGCAGCCAAGCGGACAGGGAGCGAAACATTCAGTACTTC. Translating gives CASSQADRERNIQYF.

This CDR3 reads CSAGGSGRTAGEQYF. Written as DNA, the CDR3 is TGCAGTGCCGGTGGTTCCGGACGGACGGCGGGCGAGCAGTACTTC. This rearrangement joins TRBV20-1 to TRBJ2-7, with D tentatively TRBD2 (5 bases). CDR1 is DFQATT and CDR2 is SNEGSKA in the germline V gene (reference sequence). The V end lost 6 bases, the J end lost 6 bases, and 24 bases lay between the germline ends. This CDR3 is built from 15 residues.

This clonotype was seen a handful of times. The rearrangement joins TRBV20-1 to TRBJ2-3; TRBD2 agrees at 9 bases. The CDR3 has 15 residues. Germline V gene lookup returns CDR1 DFQATT and CDR2 SNEGSKA (reference sequence). V gave up 4 bases and J gave up 2 bases; unmatched junction bases: 7. Written as DNA, the CDR3 is TGCAGTGCTATACGACCTAGCGGGACCACAGATACGCAGTATTTT. Translated: CSAIRPSGTTDTQYF.

This chain uses TRBV20-1 with TRBJ2-6; 7 positions match TRBD2. Germline values: CDR1 DFQATT, CDR2 SNEGSKA (reference sequence). V lost 5 bases and J lost 0; bases outside the gene matches: 10. The CDR3 length is 17 residues. The CDR3 sequence: CSARPGLISSGANVLTF. The CDR3 region has the DNA TGCAGTGCTCGCCCGGGACTAATAAGCTCTGGGGCCAACGTCCTGACTTTC.

DNA for the CDR3: TGCGGGGGTTGGGGCAATGAGCAGTTCTTC. It encodes CGGWGNEQFF. The chain is built from TRBV20-1 and TRBJ2-1, with D perhaps given as TRBD1 or TRBD2 (5 bases each). This CDR3 is 10 amino acids long. Germline CDR1 is DFQATT and CDR2 is SNEGSKA (reference sequence).

This clonotype was seen more than once but under ten times. The V and J genes are TRBV29-1 and TRBJ2-2, with D perhaps matching TRBD2 (6 bases). The CDR3 has 13 amino acids. The germline V and J ends were trimmed by 6 bases and 5 bases, with 13 bases remaining between them. Per germline, CDR1 SQVTM and CDR2 ANQGSEA. The CDR3 region is CSVSVGGTGELFF. CDR3 in DNA: TGCAGCGTCTCTGTCGGGGGTACCGGGGAGCTGTTTTTT.

The rearrangement uses TRBV19 and TRBJ1-4; no clear D gene. CDR1 and CDR2 from the germline V gene are LNHDA and SQIVND (reference sequence). With 10 bases removed from V and 2 bases from J, the gap between germline ends came to 17 bases. The CDR3 is made up of 15 amino acids. The CDR3 DNA reads as TGTGCCACTCACCCGAAGGATATCACTAATGAAAAACTGTTTTTT. Translation gives CATHPKDITNEKLFF.

This clonotype was counted many times. The rearrangement links TRBV12-3 or TRBV12-4 to TRBJ2-7; TRBD2 agrees at 7 bases. V lost 2 bases to trimming and J lost 4 bases; unmatched junction nucleotides: 2. The CDR3 length is 13 residues. The CDR3 nucleotides read TGTGCCAGCAGTTTACTAGCGGCTTACGAGCAGTACTTC. Translated, it gives CASSLLAAYEQYF.